This record concerns one T cell receptor (beta chain) sequence. The data were taken from a study of T cell changes during pregnancy in multiple sclerosis. J lost 0 bases, V lost 5 bases, and 13 bases had no gene match. There are 18 residues in the CDR3. CDR1 and CDR2 from the germline V gene are SEHNR and FQNEAQ (reference sequence). The data were produced by immunoSEQ multiplex PCR, yet TCRdb's version contains in-frame clones alone and is incomplete. The sample records around 34,000 clones, about nine tenths being singletons. This specimen consisted of CD8+ T cells from peripheral blood mononuclear cells, obtained before pregnancy. This chain links TRBV7-9 with TRBJ1-2; 9 bases align to TRBD1. This clonotype originated in a female donor with multiple sclerosis, enrolled in a pregnancy study. The CDR3 reads CASSESRSDRGANYGYTF. In DNA form, the CDR3 reads TGTGCCAGCAGCGAATCACGGAGCGACAGGGGGGCTAACTATGGCTACACCTTC.